A selection of T cell receptor beta chains follows, all from one sample in a study of blood T cell repertoires in COVID-19. Using immunoSEQ multiplex PCR, the repertoire was profiled, and TCRdb retains in-frame clones only, with some absent. The table includes fewer than 200,000 clones, approximately 78% detected once. The specimen sequenced was PBMCs or T cells enriched from blood (not recorded which). The source is a woman between 45 and 60 years old who had recovered from COVID-19. CDR3s include the opening cysteine and the closing phenylalanine or tryptophan. A D gene is named only where the DNA matches it firmly. Only some rows state a clone size, as once, few, many or a class for expanded clones.

cdr3_length j_call v_call clone_size d_call cdr3_aa cdr3_nt
15 TRBJ2-1 TRBV7-9 - - CASSSSGRGGDEQFF TGTGCCAGCAGCTCCTCGGGGCGGGGAGGCGATGAGCAGTTCTTC
13 TRBJ1-5 TRBV28 few - CASRGGIRQPQHF TGTGCCAGCAGAGGGGGTATCCGGCAGCCCCAGCATTTT
16 TRBJ2-1 TRBV6-1 - TRBD2 CASSGELAGVLGEQFF TGTGCCAGCAGTGGGGAACTAGCGGGAGTTCTGGGGGAGCAGTTCTTC
12 TRBJ1-2 TRBV6-5 - - CASSYGRGGYTF TGTGCCAGCAGTTACGGCAGGGGAGGCTACACCTTC
15 TRBJ1-5 TRBV19 once - CASSIQGSFDQPQHF TGTGCCAGTAGTATCCAGGGTTCGTTCGATCAGCCCCAGCATTTT
14 TRBJ1-2 TRBV27 - - CASSFRSVTMGYTF TGTGCCAGCAGTTTCCGTTCGGTGACTATGGGGTACACCTTC
15 TRBJ2-7 TRBV27 - - CASSLSIMGPGEQYF TGTGCCAGCAGTTTATCAATTATGGGTCCGGGCGAGCAGTACTTC
15 TRBJ2-2 TRBV7-6 - - CASSLGAGGTGELFF TGTGCCAGCAGCTTAGGGGCCGGGGGTACCGGGGAGCTGTTTTTT
14 TRBJ1-5 TRBV19 - - CASSIGHSYQPQHF TGTGCCAGTAGTATAGGCCACAGCTATCAGCCCCAGCATTTT
15 TRBJ1-1 TRBV6-1 - - CASSEGLEGNTEAFF TGTGCCAGCAGTGAAGGGTTGGAGGGGAACACTGAAGCTTTCTTT
14 TRBJ2-5 TRBV18 - - CASSPPGQKETQYF TGTGCCAGCTCTCCTCCAGGGCAGAAAGAGACCCAGTACTTC
11 TRBJ1-2 TRBV28 - - CASSPRVGYTF TGTGCCAGCAGCCCCCGGGTTGGCTACACCTTC
14 TRBJ2-1 TRBV7-3 - - CASSLGAHYNEQFF TGTGCCAGCAGCTTAGGGGCCCACTACAATGAGCAGTTCTTC
15 TRBJ2-1 TRBV5-4 - - CASSFRGSVAGEQFF TGTGCCAGCAGCTTTCGAGGGAGTGTAGCAGGTGAGCAGTTCTTC
15 TRBJ2-1 TRBV6-5 - TRBD2 CASRKEAGGGNEQFF TGTGCCAGCAGGAAGGAGGCGGGAGGTGGCAATGAGCAGTTCTTC
15 TRBJ1-3 TRBV27 - TRBD1 CASRRGQGAGNTIYF TGTGCCAGCAGAAGGGGACAGGGGGCTGGAAACACCATATATTTT
16 TRBJ1-1 TRBV2 - TRBD1 CASSDPFQGVSAEAFF TGTGCCAGCAGTGACCCTTTTCAGGGGGTCAGCGCTGAAGCTTTCTTT
12 TRBJ1-2 TRBV28 - - CASSYWTAGYTF TGTGCCAGCAGTTATTGGACTGCGGGCTACACCTTC
16 TRBJ2-1 TRBV9 - TRBD2 CASSVGGSGAYNEQFF TGTGCCAGCAGCGTAGGGGGTAGCGGGGCCTACAATGAGCAGTTCTTC
16 TRBJ2-5 TRBV4-1 - - CASSQDWLVGGETQYF TGCGCCAGCAGCCAAGATTGGCTAGTTGGGGGGGAGACCCAGTACTTC
12 TRBJ2-7 TRBV28 once - CASSFSSYEQYF TGTGCCAGCAGTTTCAGCTCCTACGAGCAGTACTTC
12 TRBJ1-2 TRBV30 - TRBD1 CAFNRGDYGYTF TGTGCTTTCAACAGGGGGGACTATGGCTACACCTTC
18 TRBJ1-5 TRBV28 - TRBD1 CASSSGQGGTLSNQPQHF TGTGCCAGCAGCTCCGGACAGGGCGGGACCCTTAGCAATCAGCCCCAGCATTTT